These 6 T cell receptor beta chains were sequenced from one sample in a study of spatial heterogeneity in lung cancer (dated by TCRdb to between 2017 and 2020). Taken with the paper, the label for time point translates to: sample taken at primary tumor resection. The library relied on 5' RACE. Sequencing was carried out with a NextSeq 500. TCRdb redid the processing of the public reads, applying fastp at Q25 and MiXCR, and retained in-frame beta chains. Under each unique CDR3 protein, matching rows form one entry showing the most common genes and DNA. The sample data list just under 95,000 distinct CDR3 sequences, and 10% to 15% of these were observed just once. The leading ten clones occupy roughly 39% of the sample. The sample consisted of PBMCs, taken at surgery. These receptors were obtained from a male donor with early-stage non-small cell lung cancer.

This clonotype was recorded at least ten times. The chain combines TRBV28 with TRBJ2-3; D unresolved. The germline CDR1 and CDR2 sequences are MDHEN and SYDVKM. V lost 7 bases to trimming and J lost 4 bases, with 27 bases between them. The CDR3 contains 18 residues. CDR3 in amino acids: CASISVTVPGPYADTQYF. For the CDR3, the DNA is TGTGCCAGCATCTCCGTAACCGTCCCCGGGCCTTATGCAGATACGCAGTATTTT.

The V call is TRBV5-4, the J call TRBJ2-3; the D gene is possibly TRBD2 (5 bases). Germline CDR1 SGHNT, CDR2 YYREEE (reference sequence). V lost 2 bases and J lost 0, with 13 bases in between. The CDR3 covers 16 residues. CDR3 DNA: TGTGCCAGCAGCTTCAAGCGGAGCACTAGCACAGATACGCAGTATTTT. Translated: CASSFKRSTSTDTQYF.

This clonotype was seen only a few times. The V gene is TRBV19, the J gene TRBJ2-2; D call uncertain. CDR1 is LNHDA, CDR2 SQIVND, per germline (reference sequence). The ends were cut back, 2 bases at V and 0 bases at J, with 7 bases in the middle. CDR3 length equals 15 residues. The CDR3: CASSILQPNTGELFF. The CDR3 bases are TGTGCCAGTAGTATACTCCAGCCGAACACCGGGGAGCTGTTTTTT.

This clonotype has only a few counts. This CDR3 is CASSLFTEDGYTF. DNA for the CDR3: TGCGCCAGCAGCTTGTTTACAGAGGATGGCTACACCTTC. This chain connects TRBV5-1 to TRBJ1-2, with D hard to call. Between the trimmed V and J ends, which lost 1 base and 6 bases, there was a span of 10 bases. Looked up from germline, CDR1 is SGHRS and CDR2 is YFSETQ. The CDR3 totals 13 residues.

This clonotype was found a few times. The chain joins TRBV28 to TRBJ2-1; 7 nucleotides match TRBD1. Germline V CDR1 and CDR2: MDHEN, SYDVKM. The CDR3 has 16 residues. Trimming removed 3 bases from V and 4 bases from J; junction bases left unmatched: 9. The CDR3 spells CASSFLSDRFYNEQFF. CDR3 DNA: TGTGCCAGCAGTTTCCTCTCGGACAGGTTTTACAATGAGCAGTTCTTC.

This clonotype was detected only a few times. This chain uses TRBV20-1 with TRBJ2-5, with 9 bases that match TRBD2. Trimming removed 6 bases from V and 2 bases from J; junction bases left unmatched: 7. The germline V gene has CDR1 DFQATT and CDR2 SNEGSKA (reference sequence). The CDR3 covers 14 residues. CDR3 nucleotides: TGCAGTGCCGAAAAGCGGGAGGTGCAAGAGACCCAGTACTTC. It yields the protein CSAEKREVQETQYF.